The sample holds many counts of the clone carrying this T cell receptor beta chain. No antigen is known for it. In germline, CDR1 is SGHAT, CDR2 FQNNGV. J lost 6 bases, V lost 7 bases, and 6 bases had no gene match. The CDR3 contains 14 residues. Each CDR3 protein gets one entry after TCRdb re-called the 5' RACE reads with MiXCR. The sample lists 210,000 or so distinct CDR3 sequences; about 26% were seen once. This sample is part of a study of CD8 T cells in ankylosing spondylitis. Broader study findings: With a CD8+ phenotype, disease-linked clones were relatively rare in peripheral blood.

The V call is TRBV11-2, the J call TRBJ2-1; 10 bases agree with TRBD1. The sequence derives from a male donor with ankylosing spondylitis or in good health (not recorded which). The sequencing sample was made of blood, either unsorted or a sorted T cell fraction (not recorded which). The CDR3 sequence: CASKPGTGVNEQFF. In DNA form, the CDR3 reads TGTGCCAGCAAACCCGGGACAGGGGTCAATGAGCAGTTCTTC.